This TCR beta chain was captured in a study of blood T cell repertoires in COVID-19. Profiled with immunoSEQ multiplex PCR; TCRdb holds only in-frame clones, not every one. The table includes 200,000 to 300,000 clones, roughly four fifths detected once. V lost 6 bases to trimming and J lost 0 bases, with 11 bases between them. CDR1 and CDR2 from the germline V gene are SGHTA and FQGNSA. This CDR3 spans 15 amino acids. The V and J genes are TRBV7-2 and TRBJ2-2; D is possibly TRBD2 (7 bases). The clonotype originates from a woman over 75 with COVID-19, enrolled during active disease. Sequenced input: peripheral blood. CDR3 sequence reads: CASRGGGANTGELFF. In DNA, the CDR3 is TGTGCCAGCAGAGGGGGGGGTGCGAACACCGGGGAGCTGTTTTTT.